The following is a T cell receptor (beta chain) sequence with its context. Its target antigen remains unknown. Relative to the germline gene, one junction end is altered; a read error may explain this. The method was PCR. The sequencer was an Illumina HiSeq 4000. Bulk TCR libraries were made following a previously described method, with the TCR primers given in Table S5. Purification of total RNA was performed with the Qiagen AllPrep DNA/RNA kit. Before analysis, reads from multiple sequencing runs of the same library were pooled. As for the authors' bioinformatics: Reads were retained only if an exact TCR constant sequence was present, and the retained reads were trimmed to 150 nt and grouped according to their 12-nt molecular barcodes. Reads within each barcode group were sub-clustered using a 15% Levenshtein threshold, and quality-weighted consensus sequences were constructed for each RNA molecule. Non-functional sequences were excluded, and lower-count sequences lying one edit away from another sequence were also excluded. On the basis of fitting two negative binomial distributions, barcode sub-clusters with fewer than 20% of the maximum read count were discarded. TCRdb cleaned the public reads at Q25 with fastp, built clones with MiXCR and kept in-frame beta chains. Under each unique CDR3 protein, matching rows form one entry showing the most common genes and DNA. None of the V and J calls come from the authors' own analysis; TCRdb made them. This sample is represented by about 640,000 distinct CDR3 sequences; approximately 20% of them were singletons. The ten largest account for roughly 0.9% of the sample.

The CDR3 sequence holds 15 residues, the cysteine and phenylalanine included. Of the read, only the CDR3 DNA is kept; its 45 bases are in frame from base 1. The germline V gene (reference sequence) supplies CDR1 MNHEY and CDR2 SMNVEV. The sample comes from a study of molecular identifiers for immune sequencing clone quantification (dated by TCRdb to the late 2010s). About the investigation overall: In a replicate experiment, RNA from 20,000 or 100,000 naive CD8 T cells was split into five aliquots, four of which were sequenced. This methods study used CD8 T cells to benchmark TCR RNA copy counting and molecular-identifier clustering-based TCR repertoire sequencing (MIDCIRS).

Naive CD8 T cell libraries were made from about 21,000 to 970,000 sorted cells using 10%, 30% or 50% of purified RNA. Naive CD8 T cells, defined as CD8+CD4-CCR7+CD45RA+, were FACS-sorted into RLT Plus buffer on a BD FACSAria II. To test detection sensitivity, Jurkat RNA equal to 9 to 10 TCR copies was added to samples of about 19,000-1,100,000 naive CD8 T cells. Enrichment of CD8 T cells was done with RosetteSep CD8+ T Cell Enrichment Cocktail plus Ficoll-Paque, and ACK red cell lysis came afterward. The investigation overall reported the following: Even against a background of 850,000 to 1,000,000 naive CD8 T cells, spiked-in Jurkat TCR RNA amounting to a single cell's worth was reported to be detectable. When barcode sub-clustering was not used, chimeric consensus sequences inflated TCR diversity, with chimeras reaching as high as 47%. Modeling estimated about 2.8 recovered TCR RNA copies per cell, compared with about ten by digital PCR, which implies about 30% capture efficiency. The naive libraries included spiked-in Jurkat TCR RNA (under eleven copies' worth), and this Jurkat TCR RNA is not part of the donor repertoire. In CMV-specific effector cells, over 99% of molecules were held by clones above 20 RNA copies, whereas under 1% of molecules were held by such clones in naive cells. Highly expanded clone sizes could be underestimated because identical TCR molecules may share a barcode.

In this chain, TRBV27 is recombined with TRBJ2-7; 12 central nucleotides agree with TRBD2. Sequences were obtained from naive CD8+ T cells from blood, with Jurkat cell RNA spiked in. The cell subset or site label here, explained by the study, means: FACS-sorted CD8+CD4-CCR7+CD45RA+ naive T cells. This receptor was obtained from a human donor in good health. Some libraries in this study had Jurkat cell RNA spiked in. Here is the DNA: TGTGCCACTAGACTAGCGGGAGTCTACGCCTACGTGCAGTACTTC. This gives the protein CATRLAGVYAYVQYF.